The T cell receptor (beta chain) under discussion was sequenced for a study of tumor-infiltrating lymphocytes in primary liver carcinoma. Study context: Samples produced roughly 3.5 to 7.5 million productive TCRbeta reads, comparable across tissue types.

Total RNA (roughly 530 ng) served as template for TCR beta cDNA synthesis primed by a constant-region primer. Slightly modified ARM-PCR, run as three nested multiplex PCR rounds, produced the TCR beta libraries. A C-beta reverse primer was combined with TRBV1-TRBV30 forward primers in the first two PCR rounds, and each round had about 10 cycles. TCRdb reprocessed the multiplex PCR reads with MiXCR, giving one entry per CDR3 protein. This sample has roughly 120,000 distinct CDR3 sequences; around 64% occur once, and the top ten carry roughly 8%. Germline CDR1 and CDR2: SQVTM and ANQGSEA. The CDR3 has 16 amino acids. A word on this clonotype: Germline is not matched at one junction end, which may reflect a read error.

From roughly 20-30 mg of unsorted bulk tissue, DNA and RNA were co-extracted together. Patients underwent surgical resection for primary liver carcinoma. The patients carried chronic HBV infection and had received no treatment. This TCR was recovered from a woman aged 55 to 70 with primary liver carcinoma and hepatitis B virus infection. Sequenced material: liver tumor tissue from sampling region 3. Subset given: tumor region T3, left-lateral pole. The genes are TRBV29-1 and TRBJ2-1; TRBD1 or TRBD2 may be the D gene (5 bases each). CDR3 in DNA: TGCAACGTTGAAGATAGACTGGCGGGCCAGGGCGATGAGCAGTTCTTC. It encodes CNVEDRLAGQGDEQFF.